The 16 T cell receptor beta chains below all came from one sample that was sequenced in a study of blood T cell repertoires in COVID-19. Data came from immunoSEQ multiplex PCR; TCRdb stores just in-frame clones and leaves some out. This sample has about 55,000 clones, with about 87% found just once. Sequencing was done on a sample of peripheral blood. Source of these receptors: a man aged 55-75 years with acute or convalescent COVID-19.

This clone was seen a single time. V and J are TRBV9 and TRBJ2-3; TRBD1 is a possible D gene (5 bases). CDR3 length equals 14 residues. V was cut by 0 bases and J by 4 bases, with 9 bases left in between. CDR1 SGDLS and CDR2 YYNGEE come from the germline V gene. The CDR3 protein is CASSVGTFPDTQYF. The CDR3 DNA is TGTGCCAGCAGCGTAGGGACATTCCCAGATACGCAGTATTTT.

Only one count was recorded for this clone. This rearrangement joins TRBV18 to TRBJ2-5; 7 nucleotides align to TRBD2. Germline-derived CDR1 and CDR2 are KGHSH and LQKENI. The CDR3 sequence is 15 residues long. V lost 2 bases and J lost 1; bases outside the gene matches: 4. The CDR3 is CASSPTSGIQETQYF. The CDR3 DNA reads TGTGCCAGCTCACCAACCAGCGGGATCCAAGAGACCCAGTACTTC.

The V call is TRBV9, the J call TRBJ1-5, with 7 bases matching TRBD1. There are 13 residues in the CDR3. Germline CDR1 reads SGDLS; CDR2 reads YYNGEE. J was trimmed by 8 bases and V by 2 bases; bases with no gene match: 4. The CDR3 sequence is CASSVTGAEPQHF. The DNA for the CDR3 is TGTGCCAGCAGCGTTACAGGGGCCGAGCCCCAGCATTTT.

The gene calls are TRBV10-3 and TRBJ2-7; D is possibly TRBD1 (6 bases). This CDR3 region has 14 residues. Germline CDR1 reads ENHRY; CDR2 reads SYGVKD. Trimming removed 4 bases from V and 2 bases from J, with 12 bases in between. DNA for the CDR3: TGTGCCATCAGTGTTCAACAGGGAACCTACGAGCAGTACTTC. Amino acids: CAISVQQGTYEQYF.

The chain uses TRBV7-2 and TRBJ1-5; 8 positions agree with TRBD1. The CDR3 length is 16 residues. Germline lookup yields CDR1 SGHTA and CDR2 FQGNSA. V trimming: 1 base; J trimming: 5 bases; junction bases outside the gene matches: 7. In nucleotides, the CDR3 is TGTGCCAGCAGCTTAGAGATCTCAGGGGGCTATCAGCCCCAGCATTTT. This codes for CASSLEISGGYQPQHF.

CDR3: CATTSQGQGRSGANVLTF. Written as DNA, the CDR3 is TGTGCCACTACTAGTCAGGGACAGGGGCGTTCTGGGGCCAACGTCCTGACTTTC. The chain links TRBV10-3 to TRBJ2-6; 10 nucleotides match TRBD1. The V and J ends lost 10 bases and 1 base, in that order; junction bases with no gene match: 13. The germline gives CDR1 ENHRY, CDR2 SYGVKD. The CDR3 has 18 residues.

The V gene is TRBV7-2, the J gene TRBJ2-1; the match to TRBD2 covers 9 bases. With V trimmed by 0 bases and J by 4 bases, 10 bases remained unmatched. Germline V gene data show CDR1 as SGHTA and CDR2 as FQGNSA. The CDR3 sequence is 18 residues long. CDR3 protein: CASSLASLAGEGYNEQFF. CDR3 in DNA: TGTGCCAGCAGCTTAGCATCCTTAGCGGGGGAGGGATACAATGAGCAGTTCTTC.

The chain uses TRBV27 and TRBJ2-1, with 7 bases matching TRBD1. This CDR3 has 13 amino acids. Germline V CDR1 and CDR2: MNHEY, SMNVEV (reference sequence). The V segment lost 8 bases and the J segment 4 bases; nucleotides outside the gene matches: 5. Here the CDR3 DNA reads TGTGCCAGCGGCCGGGACAGATACAATGAGCAGTTCTTC. Translated, it gives CASGRDRYNEQFF.

The V call is TRBV6-6, the J call TRBJ2-1, with TRBD2 identical over 7 bases. The CDR3 runs to 13 residues. Trimming at V came to 7 bases and at J to 3 bases, leaving 3 bases not matched to a gene. Germline V gene lookup returns CDR1 MNHNY and CDR2 SVGAGI (reference sequence). The CDR3 DNA sequence: TGTGCCAGCATCAGCGGGGTCTACAATGAGCAGTTCTTC. Protein sequence: CASISGVYNEQFF.

This chain joins TRBV6-5 and TRBJ2-1, with TRBD2 matching 11 bases. The CDR3 has 15 residues. Germline V gives CDR1 MNHEY, CDR2 SVGAGI. Trimming removed 7 bases from V and 5 bases from J; junction bases left unmatched: 7. The CDR3 bases are TGTGCCAGCATCCCAGGGACTAGCGGACACAATGAGCAGTTCTTC. It codes for CASIPGTSGHNEQFF.

This clone occurred once. The chain links TRBV4-3 to TRBJ2-2, with 7 bases fitting TRBD2. Germline CDR1 reads LGHNA; CDR2 reads YSLEER. V lost 4 bases to trimming and J lost 4 bases; unmatched junction nucleotides: 3. The CDR3 covers 14 residues. CDR3 protein: CASSPAGVTGELFF. The CDR3 nucleotides are TGCGCCAGCAGCCCGGCGGGGGTCACCGGGGAGCTGTTTTTT.

This chain links TRBV11-2 with TRBJ2-5; the D is unclear. The V end was cut by 2 bases, the J end by 2 bases, with 15 bases between. The CDR3 is made up of 16 amino acids. Germline lookup yields CDR1 SGHAT and CDR2 FQNNGV. CDR3 protein: CASSLSSGQPQETQYF. Here the CDR3 DNA reads TGTGCCAGCAGCTTAAGCAGTGGGCAACCTCAAGAGACCCAGTACTTC.

The chain recombines TRBV6-5 with TRBJ2-7; the match to TRBD1 covers 8 bases. Germline V gene lookup returns CDR1 MNHEY and CDR2 SVGAGI. After removal of 6 bases from V and 4 bases from J, the junction contained 8 bases not matched to a gene. This CDR3 spans 14 amino acids. The CDR3 loop is CASSRGTGEYEQYF. The CDR3 coding sequence is TGTGCCAGCAGCCGCGGGACAGGAGAATACGAGCAGTACTTC.

The rearrangement joins TRBV5-1 to TRBJ1-4; TRBD1 aligns across 12 bases. The V segment lost 7 bases and the J segment 2 bases; nucleotides outside the gene matches: 3. There are 15 residues in the CDR3. The germline CDR1 and CDR2 sequences are SGHRS and YFSETQ. The CDR3 region is CASGTGGRTNEKLFF. For the CDR3, the DNA is TGCGCCAGCGGGACAGGGGGCAGGACTAATGAAAAACTGTTTTTT.

The DNA for the CDR3 is TGTGCCTCGGGGAGCTCCTATAATTCACCCCTCCACTTT. Encoded protein: CASGSSYNSPLHF. This chain uses TRBV15 with TRBJ1-6; D uncertain. Germline CDR1 is LNHNV and CDR2 is YYDKDF (reference sequence). The V and J ends lost 11 bases and 0 bases respectively, with 8 bases between them. The CDR3 consists of 13 residues.

The V gene is TRBV7-3, the J gene TRBJ1-3, with D tentatively TRBD1 (6 bases). This CDR3 contains 14 residues. The germline V and J ends were trimmed by 5 bases and 0 bases, with 8 bases remaining between them. Germline V gene lookup returns CDR1 SGHTA and CDR2 FQGTGA. The CDR3 DNA is TGTGCCAGCAGCCCGACAGGCTCTGGAAACACCATATATTTT. Residues: CASSPTGSGNTIYF.